This TCR beta chain was recorded in a study of T-cell memory formation after mild COVID-19 (dated by TCRdb to the early 2020s). Broadly, across the study: Most TCR sequence clusters were specific to one of the two donors. Two young, previously healthy adult volunteers made up the cohort, one male and one female. Longitudinal TCRalpha and TCRbeta repertoire sequencing tracked T-cell clones expanding and contracting after mild COVID-19 in a couple of donors. What the authors observed across the whole study: Contracting CD4+ clones turned up mainly in the CM and EM memory subsets, whereas EMRA was where CD8+ clones were enriched. The study covered only a couple of mild cases, and larger cohorts including severe cases with pre-infection samples were considered necessary. SARS-CoV-2 specificity of the second-wave clones peaking on day 37 was not confirmed. Balanced CD4/CD8 phenotypes were observed for clones contracting from day 15 to 85, whereas a bias towards CD4+ was observed for a second wave of clones expanding from day 15 to 37. Some responding clones were detected in pre-infection memory, suggesting pre-existing cross-reactive memory T cells joined the SARS-CoV-2 response.

Ficoll-Paque density gradient centrifugation was used to isolate PBMCs. The CDR3 runs 13 residues from the cysteine to the phenylalanine. The kept DNA is CDR3 alone, 39 bases in frame from the first base. CDR1 and CDR2 are read off the germline V gene (reference sequence) as MNHNY and SVGAGI. At the junction V is shortened by 6 bases and J by 5 bases, with 13 bases in between. This clonotype was counted only a few times. Its antigen is still unknown. Per-base quality was not reported, and no clone a single base away is much larger than it. The sequencing machine was an Illumina NovaSeq 6000. TCRalpha and TCRbeta cDNA libraries were built by 5'RACE with constant-segment primers, adding sample barcodes and unique molecular identifiers. Trizol reagent was used to extract RNA from every sample. Library amplification was performed in two PCR steps, and a second sample barcode and Illumina TruSeq adapters were introduced in the second step. The libraries were sequenced on an Illumina NovaSeq using 2 x 150 bp paired-end reads. As for the authors' bioinformatics: The reads were demultiplexed and collapsed into UMI-guided consensus sequences using migec v1.2.7. Using mixcr v2.1.11, UMI consensuses were aligned to TRA and TRB V and J templates and then assembled into clonotypes. A clonotype was counted as expanded or contracted only when both edgeR and NoisET called the clonotype significant, with the noise models trained on biological replicates. For edgeR calls, the thresholds were a false discovery rate-adjusted p below 0.01 and a log2 fold-change of 1. PCA with hierarchical clustering of max-normalized trajectories of the 1000 most abundant clonotypes was used as exploratory dynamics analysis. Each responding clone was given a CD4 or CD8 phenotype based on the CD4+ and CD8+ repertoires, which had been sequenced separately. TCRdb reanalyzed the raw reads on its own, using fastp at Q25 for trimming and MiXCR for clone calling, and kept in-frame beta chains. Identical CDR3 protein sequences are pooled into one entry, listed with their most common genes and DNA. TCRdb's processing, not the authors', yielded these V and J calls. The sample includes 90,000 to 120,000 distinct CDR3 sequences, with 8.5% to 14% observed a single time. The ten top clones hold around 39% of the sample.

Source material: PBMCs or a T cell subset sorted from them (not recorded which). The rearrangement joined TRBV6-6 to TRBJ1-2, with TRBD1 tentatively as D gene (5 bases match). This TCR came from a man aged 18 to 35 who had mild COVID-19 (a few samples of this study predate the infection). The sample titles of this study are shuffled in the database, so cell type and time point are left out; the donor was told from shared clones. The CDR3 in this case is CASRAGTVYGYTF. The bases read TGTGCCAGCAGGGCCGGGACCGTTTATGGCTACACCTTC.